The 28 T cell receptor beta chains below all came from one sample that was sequenced in a study of blood T cell repertoires in COVID-19. The table came from immunoSEQ multiplex PCR; TCRdb's copy has only in-frame clones and leaves some out. The sample holds about 48,000 clones, 70% to 90% seen once. Sequencing was carried out using peripheral blood. These receptors all come from a woman of 80 years or more with acute or convalescent COVID-19.

The chain is built from TRBV19 and TRBJ1-1, with unresolved D. Germline V gives CDR1 LNHDA, CDR2 SQIVND (reference sequence). The CDR3 runs to 13 residues. Deletions cut 4 bases from V and 7 bases from J, with 13 bases between. The CDR3 sequence is CASSTSGGGEAFF. The CDR3, as DNA: TGTGCCAGTAGTACCAGTGGAGGAGGTGAAGCTTTCTTT.

This chain uses TRBV7-6 with TRBJ2-2; TRBD2 agrees at 8 bases. The germline CDR1 and CDR2 sequences are SGHVS and FNYEAQ. With V trimmed by 5 bases and J by 6 bases, 8 bases remained unmatched. The CDR3 extends over 15 amino acids. The CDR3 loop is CASSPTGGPAGELFF. The CDR3 nucleotides read TGTGCCAGCAGCCCGACGGGGGGGCCGGCCGGGGAGCTGTTTTTT.

The chain carries TRBV5-4 and TRBJ2-5, with 7 bases identical to TRBD2. Germline loops: CDR1 SGHNT, CDR2 YYREEE (reference sequence). V lost 4 bases, J lost 3 bases, and 6 bases stayed unmatched. The CDR3 runs to 14 residues. In DNA form, the CDR3 reads TGTGCCAGCAGCCTCGAGGCGGGGGAAGAGACCCAGTACTTC. Translation: CASSLEAGEETQYF.

This chain joins TRBV30 and TRBJ1-6; TRBD1 matches at 10 bases. Trimming at V came to 3 bases and at J to 12 bases, leaving 8 bases not matched to a gene. This CDR3 has 14 residues. Germline V gives CDR1 GTSNPN, CDR2 SVGIG (reference sequence). The CDR3 here is CAWRGGTGALPLHF. The DNA for the CDR3 is TGTGCCTGGAGGGGCGGGACAGGGGCCTTACCCCTCCACTTT.

This clone was recorded once. The chain combines TRBV19 with TRBJ1-2; 7 bases fit TRBD1. Germline V gene data show CDR1 as LNHDA and CDR2 as SQIVND (reference sequence). The ends lost 6 bases at V and 4 bases at J; junction bases unmatched: 11. CDR3 size: 15 residues. In DNA form, the CDR3 reads TGTGCCAGTAGCCCCTCCCCTCAGGGGGGCTATGGCTACACCTTC. It specifies CASSPSPQGGYGYTF.

The chain employs TRBV5-4 and TRBJ2-1, with 7 positions matching TRBD1. Germline V lookup: CDR1 SGHNT, CDR2 YYREEE (reference sequence). The CDR3 length is 13 residues. V trimming: 4 bases; J trimming: 10 bases; junction bases outside the gene matches: 8. The chain's CDR3 is CASSPQDRLEQFF. The CDR3 DNA sequence: TGTGCCAGCAGCCCACAGGACAGGCTGGAGCAGTTCTTC.

The V and J genes are TRBV5-1 and TRBJ2-7; 11 positions agree with TRBD2. CDR3 size: 18 residues. J lost 3 bases, V lost 1 base, and 12 bases had no gene match. CDR1 and CDR2 from the germline V gene are SGHRS and YFSETQ. Here the CDR3 DNA reads TGCGCCAGCAGCTTGACCTATAGCGGGGGGGCCTCGGACTACGAGCAGTACTTC. Translation: CASSLTYSGGASDYEQYF. Filled out from reference TRBV5-1 and TRBJ2-7, the complete variable domain reads KAGVTQTPRYLIKTRGQQVTLSCSPISGHRSVSWYQQTPGQGLQFLFEYFSETQRNKGNFPGRFSGRQFSNSRSEMNVSTLELGDSALYLCASSLTYSGGASDYEQYFGPGTRLTVT.

The chain links TRBV4-1 to TRBJ1-5, with D possibly being TRBD1 (6 bases). The V and J ends lost 4 bases and 7 bases respectively, with 26 bases between them. Germline CDR1 and CDR2: MGHRA and YSYEKL. The CDR3 is 18 amino acids. CDR3 sequence: CASSPYGPKDRSSQPQHF. The CDR3 DNA follows: TGCGCCAGCAGCCCTTACGGCCCCAAGGACAGATCGTCCCAGCCCCAGCATTTT.

The chain couples TRBV6-5 to TRBJ1-2, with TRBD1 matching over 10 bases. Germline loops: CDR1 MNHEY, CDR2 SVGAGI. V was clipped by 6 bases and J by 8 bases; unmatched bases: 12. The CDR3 sequence is 15 residues long. The CDR3 loop reads CASSVDRGLLEGYTF. CDR3 bases: TGTGCCAGCAGCGTGGACAGGGGGTTATTGGAAGGCTACACCTTC.

The chain recombines TRBV7-3 with TRBJ2-2; 9 nucleotides line up with TRBD2. This CDR3 has 17 amino acids. With 5 bases clipped from V and 4 bases from J, the junction kept 11 bases outside the gene matches. CDR1 and CDR2 from the germline V gene are SGHTA and FQGTGA. CDR3 sequence reads: CASSPRAGGPLTGELFF. The CDR3, as DNA: TGTGCCAGCAGCCCCAGGGCGGGGGGGCCTCTCACCGGGGAGCTGTTTTTT.

V usage is TRBV7-6 and J usage is TRBJ1-1; 8 nucleotides agree with TRBD1. CDR1 is SGHVS and CDR2 is FNYEAQ in the germline V gene. Trimming removed 5 bases from V and 1 base from J; junction bases left unmatched: 3. The CDR3 consists of 14 residues. CDR3 loop: CASSPGQGNTEAFF. The DNA for the CDR3 is TGTGCCAGCAGCCCAGGACAGGGGAACACTGAAGCTTTCTTT. Drawing the rest from reference TRBV7-6 and TRBJ1-1, the complete variable domain is GAGVSQSPRYKVTKRGQDVALRCDPISGHVSLYWYRQALGQGPEFLTYFNYEAQQDKSGLPNDRFSAERPEGSISTLTIQRTEQRDSAMYRCASSPGQGNTEAFFGQGTRLTVV.

Concerning this clone itself: Germline is not matched at one junction end, which may reflect a read error. This chain links TRBV7-3 with TRBJ1-6, with a possible D match to TRBD1 (6 bases). The germline V gene encodes CDR1 SGHTA and CDR2 FQGTGA. The CDR3 spans 15 residues. The CDR3 sequence is CASSAAGGQGSLLHF. CDR3 sequence (DNA): TGTGCCAGCAGCGCCGCGGGGGGGCAAGGTTCACTCCTCCACTTT.

The V call is TRBV28, the J call TRBJ2-4, with D hard to call. Trimming removed 4 bases at V and 5 bases at J, with 6 bases between. CDR3 size: 12 residues. Germline CDR1 reads MDHEN; CDR2 reads SYDVKM. The CDR3 DNA sequence: TGTGCCAGCAGTTCGACACAAAACATTCAGTACTTC. Amino acid sequence: CASSSTQNIQYF.

The chain has TRBV5-1 and TRBJ2-2; TRBD2 matches 9 bases. This CDR3 is 20 amino acids long. Germline V lookup: CDR1 SGHRS, CDR2 YFSETQ. Germline trimming cut 0 bases from V and 2 bases from J; bases unmatched to any gene: 14. This CDR3 is CASSLVPRSSGGSNTGELFF. CDR3 nucleotides: TGCGCCAGCAGCTTGGTACCCCGGAGTAGCGGGGGCTCTAACACCGGGGAGCTGTTTTTT. Supplemented by reference TRBV5-1 and TRBJ2-2, the full variable domain reads KAGVTQTPRYLIKTRGQQVTLSCSPISGHRSVSWYQQTPGQGLQFLFEYFSETQRNKGNFPGRFSGRQFSNSRSEMNVSTLELGDSALYLCASSLVPRSSGGSNTGELFFGEGSRLTVL.

This chain links TRBV2 with TRBJ1-1; no clear D gene. CDR1 and CDR2 (germline): SNHLY, FYNNEI. The V and J ends lost 5 bases and 0 bases respectively, with 7 bases between them. The CDR3 runs 13 residues. Here the CDR3 reads CASSLLMNTEAFF. The CDR3 DNA follows: TGTGCCAGCAGTCTGCTAATGAACACTGAAGCTTTCTTT. The full variable domain, its missing parts supplied by reference TRBV2 and TRBJ1-1, is EPEVTQTPSHQVTQMGQEVILRCVPISNHLYFYWYRQILGQKVEFLVSFYNNEISEKSEIFDDQFSVERPDGSNFTLKIRSTKLEDSAMYFCASSLLMNTEAFFGQGTRLTVV.

The CDR3 region has the DNA TGTGCCAGCTCACCACCGCGGGGGAGCAATCAGCCCCAGCATTTT. It yields the protein CASSPPRGSNQPQHF. This chain uses TRBV18 with TRBJ1-5, with D possibly TRBD1 on 5 matching bases. The CDR3 is 15 amino acids. The germline gives CDR1 KGHSH, CDR2 LQKENI. V was cut by 0 bases and J by 1 base, with 7 bases left in between. The entire variable domain, with the rest obtained from reference TRBV18 and TRBJ1-5, is as follows: NAGVMQNPRHLVRRRGQEARLRCSPMKGHSHVYWYRQLPEEGLKFMVYLQKENIIDESGMPKERFSAEFPKEGPSILRIQQVVRGDSAAYFCASSPPRGSNQPQHFGDGTRLSIL.

This rearrangement joins TRBV4-2 to TRBJ2-1, with 11 bases identical to TRBD2. Per the germline V gene, CDR1 is LGHNA and CDR2 is YNFKEQ. The CDR3 length is 15 residues. The trim removed 0 bases at V and 10 bases at J, leaving 5 bases unmatched. CDR3 DNA sequence: TGTGCCAGCAGCCAAGAAATAGCGGGGGGGCGGGAGCAGTTCTTC. It codes for CASSQEIAGGREQFF.

V gene TRBV14 combines with J gene TRBJ1-3; D is possibly TRBD1 (6 bases). The V end was cut by 4 bases, the J end by 1 base, with 11 bases between. The CDR3 loop spans 15 amino acids. Germline V lookup: CDR1 SGHDN, CDR2 FVKESK. Here the CDR3 reads CASSPKGVSGNTIYF. Written as DNA, the CDR3 is TGTGCCAGCAGCCCCAAGGGGGTTTCTGGAAACACCATATATTTT.

The rearrangement links TRBV19 to TRBJ1-1; 8 bases fit TRBD1. V was pared by 7 bases and J by 5 bases, with 6 bases of the junction left unmatched. Germline CDR1 LNHDA, CDR2 SQIVND (reference sequence). The CDR3 extends over 13 amino acids. The CDR3 loop is CASTPTGGTEAFF. The CDR3 nucleotides read TGTGCCAGTACTCCTACAGGGGGGACTGAAGCTTTCTTT.

The chain is built from TRBV7-2 and TRBJ1-1; weak D call: TRBD1 (6 bases). There are 15 residues in the CDR3. Per germline, CDR1 SGHTA and CDR2 FQGNSA. V gave up 0 bases and J gave up 3 bases, with 11 bases separating them. The CDR3 region is CASSLARGAHTEAFF. The CDR3 region has the DNA TGTGCCAGCAGCTTAGCCAGGGGCGCCCACACTGAAGCTTTCTTT.

The V call is TRBV27, the J call TRBJ2-7, with D hard to call. Germline assignment: CDR1 MNHEY and CDR2 SMNVEV (reference sequence). With 5 bases removed from V and 2 bases from J, the gap between germline ends came to 19 bases. The CDR3 contains 16 residues. Here the CDR3 DNA reads TGTGCCAGCAGTGTCCCCCGCGGAGATTTCCCCTACGAGCAGTACTTC. Translating it yields CASSVPRGDFPYEQYF.

This chain uses TRBV5-1 with TRBJ2-3; TRBD2 agrees at 12 bases. Per germline, CDR1 SGHRS and CDR2 YFSETQ. This CDR3 contains 16 residues. V gave up 3 bases and J gave up 0 bases; unmatched junction bases: 2. CDR3 sequence: CASSSTSGGSTDTQYF. The CDR3, as DNA: TGCGCCAGCAGCTCTACTAGCGGGGGGAGCACAGATACGCAGTATTTT. Variable domain in full (rest from reference TRBV5-1 and TRBJ2-3): KAGVTQTPRYLIKTRGQQVTLSCSPISGHRSVSWYQQTPGQGLQFLFEYFSETQRNKGNFPGRFSGRQFSNSRSEMNVSTLELGDSALYLCASSSTSGGSTDTQYFGPGTRLTVL.

The chain is built from TRBV28 and TRBJ1-6; D remains unclear. V dropped 2 bases and J dropped 0 bases, with 11 bases sitting between them. Germline CDR1 MDHEN, CDR2 SYDVKM. This CDR3 is built from 17 residues. CDR3 in amino acids: CASSLPPESSYNSPLHF. The CDR3 DNA is TGTGCCAGCAGTTTACCCCCGGAGAGCTCCTATAATTCACCCCTCCACTTT.

The chain is built from TRBV7-6 and TRBJ1-3; TRBD1 might be the D (5 bases). Trimming removed 5 bases at V and 2 bases at J, with 13 bases between. The germline CDR1 and CDR2 sequences are SGHVS and FNYEAQ. The CDR3 sequence is 15 residues long. The CDR3 is CASSVGTGAGNTIYF. The CDR3 coding sequence is TGTGCCAGCAGCGTCGGGACGGGGGCTGGAAACACCATATATTTT.

The rearrangement uses TRBV5-5 and TRBJ1-2; the D gene is possibly TRBD1 (6 bases). Germline CDR1 reads SGHKS; CDR2 reads YYEKEE (reference sequence). This CDR3 has 14 amino acids. Deletions cut 0 bases from V and 7 bases from J, with 13 bases between. CDR3 region: CASSLATGSGGYTF. In DNA, the CDR3 is TGTGCCAGCAGCTTGGCTACAGGGTCGGGTGGCTACACCTTC.

The rearrangement uses TRBV19 and TRBJ1-2; D remains unclear. Between the trimmed V and J ends, which lost 8 bases and 8 bases, there was a span of 21 bases. This CDR3 region has 14 residues. Germline CDR1 and CDR2: LNHDA and SQIVND (reference sequence). CDR3 loop: CASVSRGRFGGYTF. In DNA form, the CDR3 reads TGTGCCAGTGTATCGCGGGGTCGCTTCGGGGGCTACACCTTC.

The chain combines TRBV6-5 with TRBJ1-6; 7 positions agree with TRBD1. The junction had 10 bases not matched to a gene; V was cut back by 8 bases and J by 6 bases. In germline, CDR1 is MNHEY, CDR2 SVGAGI. The CDR3 has 15 residues. Here the CDR3 reads CASGSSGTVNSPLHF. The CDR3, as DNA: TGTGCCAGCGGTAGCTCCGGGACAGTTAATTCACCCCTCCACTTT.

The chain couples TRBV5-1 to TRBJ1-1; D not certain. From germline, CDR1 is SGHRS and CDR2 YFSETQ. The CDR3 is 13 residues long. Trimming took 7 bases from V and 2 from J, leaving 12 bases between them. The CDR3 nucleotides are TGCGCCAGCCGCGTGGTCCAAAACACTGAAGCTTTCTTT. Translation gives CASRVVQNTEAFF.